Detailed here is one T cell receptor beta chain. Its antigen is not known. A multiplex PCR was run with 60 Vbeta primers and 13 Jbeta primers. The assay was immunoSEQ multiplex PCR, and TCRdb's table has in-frame clones only and misses some. This table has 250,000 to 300,000 clones, 92% appearing once. These data come from a study of cytomegalovirus exposure and HLA in healthy donors. Study information: Prior work identified 95 million to 120 million unique TCR beta sequences in roughly 180 million T cells. Drawn from HLA-typed donors, tens of millions of unique TCRs were held in an early data release. Points from the study as a whole: Another analysis was done later, and it associated around 15,000 TCR beta sequences with HLA alleles at 0.05 false discovery rate. In a later analysis, TCR beta V- and J-gene trimming was associated with a missense DCLRE1C variant.

CDR3 length: 14 amino acids. V dropped 6 bases and J dropped 7; count of bases not matched to a gene: 1. Germline V gene sequence: CDR1 SNHLY, CDR2 FYNNEI. The sample was PBMCs. V and J are TRBV2 and TRBJ1-6; 12 bases agree with TRBD1. This sequence originates from a girl aged 2-9 years in good health and CMV-seronegative. The CDR3 is CASRGQGANSPLHF. The CDR3 DNA sequence: TGTGCCAGCAGGGGACAGGGGGCGAATTCACCCCTCCACTTT. The full variable domain, with the rest looked up from reference TRBV2 and TRBJ1-6, is EPEVTQTPSHQVTQMGQEVILRCVPISNHLYFYWYRQILGQKVEFLVSFYNNEISEKSEIFDDQFSVERPDGSNFTLKIRSTKLEDSAMYFCASRGQGANSPLHFGNGTRLTVT.